This is a list of T cell receptor beta chains from one sample in a study of glioma-infiltrating T cells. TCRdb analysed the multiplex PCR reads with MiXCR anew, one entry per CDR3 protein. The sample has around 21,000 distinct CDR3 sequences, around 24% seen once. The material sequenced was glioma tissue, nonneoplastic brain tissue, or PBMCs (not recorded which). The receptor source for this set is a human donor with low-grade glioma or glioblastoma, undergoing nonglioma brain surgery, or in good health (not recorded which). The CDR3 runs from the conserved cysteine through the conserved F or W. A D gene is named only where the DNA matches it firmly.

CDR3 protein: CASSLRNEQFF
D gene: .
V gene: TRBV28

CDR3 protein: CASSQVRTGVSYEQYF
D gene: .
V gene: TRBV4-3

CDR3 protein: CASSTGTLTTSSYNEQFF
D gene: .
V gene: TRBV27

CDR3 protein: CASSQEASANYGYTF
D gene: .
V gene: TRBV4-2

CDR3 protein: CSAVGTTHEQFF
D gene: .
V gene: TRBV20-1

CDR3 protein: CASSTYGQGYEQYF
D gene: TRBD1
V gene: TRBV6-1

CDR3 protein: CAGHRQGQNEQYF
D gene: TRBD1
V gene: TRBV12-5

CDR3 protein: CARSLAQYNEQFF
D gene: .
V gene: TRBV7-2

CDR3 protein: CASKPSGGDTQYF
D gene: .
V gene: TRBV27

CDR3 protein: CSVSGTSYRSNEQFF
D gene: TRBD2
V gene: TRBV29-1

CDR3 protein: CASQLQEGTEAFF
D gene: .
V gene: TRBV11-1

CDR3 protein: CASSKRTGRQPQHF
D gene: .
V gene: TRBV19

CDR3 protein: CASSFPGGNTEAFF
D gene: TRBD1
V gene: TRBV28

CDR3 protein: CAWKEGGTSTDTQYF
D gene: .
V gene: TRBV30

CDR3 protein: CAWSTTGGRDYGYTF
D gene: TRBD1
V gene: TRBV30

CDR3 protein: CATSPNGNTGELFF
D gene: .
V gene: TRBV24-1

CDR3 protein: CASSPRTSGVRRVSEQYF
D gene: TRBD2
V gene: TRBV28

CDR3 protein: CASSLLADRTDTQYF
D gene: .
V gene: TRBV5-6

CDR3 protein: CASSPPGHLFEAFF
D gene: .
V gene: TRBV28

CDR3 protein: CASSSGRRYEQYF
D gene: .
V gene: TRBV6-1

CDR3 protein: CASSYPYRGPRGGELFF
D gene: .
V gene: TRBV6-2/TRBV6-3

CDR3 protein: CSVDTQGGTEAFF
D gene: .
V gene: TRBV29-1